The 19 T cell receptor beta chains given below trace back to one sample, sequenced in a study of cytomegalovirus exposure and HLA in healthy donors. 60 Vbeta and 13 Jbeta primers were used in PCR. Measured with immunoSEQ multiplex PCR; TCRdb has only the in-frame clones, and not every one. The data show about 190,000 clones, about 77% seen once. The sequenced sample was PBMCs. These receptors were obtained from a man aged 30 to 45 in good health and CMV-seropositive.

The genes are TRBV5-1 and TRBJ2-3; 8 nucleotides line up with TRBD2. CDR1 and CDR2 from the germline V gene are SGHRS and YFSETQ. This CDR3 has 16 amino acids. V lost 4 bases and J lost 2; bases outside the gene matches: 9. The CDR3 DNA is TGCGCCAGCAGCCAAAGCGCGGGGGGATCCACAGATACGCAGTATTTT. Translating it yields CASSQSAGGSTDTQYF. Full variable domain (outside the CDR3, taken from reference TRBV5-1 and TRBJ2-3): KAGVTQTPRYLIKTRGQQVTLSCSPISGHRSVSWYQQTPGQGLQFLFEYFSETQRNKGNFPGRFSGRQFSNSRSEMNVSTLELGDSALYLCASSQSAGGSTDTQYFGPGTRLTVL.

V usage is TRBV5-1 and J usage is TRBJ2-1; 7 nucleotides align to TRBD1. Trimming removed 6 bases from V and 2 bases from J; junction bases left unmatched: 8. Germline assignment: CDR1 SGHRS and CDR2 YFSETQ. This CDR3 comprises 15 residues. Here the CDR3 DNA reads TGCGCCAGCAACCCCGGACAGGCAGCCTACAATGAGCAGTTCTTC. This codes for CASNPGQAAYNEQFF.

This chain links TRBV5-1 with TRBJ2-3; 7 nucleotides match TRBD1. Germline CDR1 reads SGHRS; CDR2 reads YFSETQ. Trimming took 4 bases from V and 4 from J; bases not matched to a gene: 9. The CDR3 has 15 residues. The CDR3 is CASSQTGVGADTQYF. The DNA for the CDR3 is TGCGCCAGCAGCCAAACAGGGGTTGGGGCAGATACGCAGTATTTT.

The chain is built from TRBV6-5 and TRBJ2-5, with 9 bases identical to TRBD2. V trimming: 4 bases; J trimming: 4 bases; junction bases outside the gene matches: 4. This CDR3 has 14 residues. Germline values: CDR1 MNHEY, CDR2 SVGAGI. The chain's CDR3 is CASSSWRGGETQYF. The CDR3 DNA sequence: TGTGCCAGCAGTTCCTGGCGGGGGGGAGAGACCCAGTACTTC.

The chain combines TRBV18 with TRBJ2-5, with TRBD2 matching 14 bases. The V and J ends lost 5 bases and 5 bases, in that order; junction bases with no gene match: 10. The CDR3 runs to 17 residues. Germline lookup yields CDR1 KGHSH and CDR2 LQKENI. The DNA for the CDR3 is TGTGCCAGCTCATCCCGGACTAGCGGGGGGAAAGGGGAGACCCAGTACTTC. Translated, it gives CASSSRTSGGKGETQYF.

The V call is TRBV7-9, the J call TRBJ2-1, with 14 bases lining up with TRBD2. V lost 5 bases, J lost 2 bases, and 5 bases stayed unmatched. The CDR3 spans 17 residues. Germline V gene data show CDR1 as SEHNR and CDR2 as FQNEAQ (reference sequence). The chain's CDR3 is CASSPTSGGAPYNEQFF. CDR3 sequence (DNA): TGTGCCAGCAGCCCGACTAGCGGGGGGGCCCCCTACAATGAGCAGTTCTTC.

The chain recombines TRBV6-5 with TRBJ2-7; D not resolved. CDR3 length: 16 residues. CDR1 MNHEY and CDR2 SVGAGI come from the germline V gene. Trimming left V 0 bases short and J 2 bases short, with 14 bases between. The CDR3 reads CASSYSSEPGTYEQYF. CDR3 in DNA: TGTGCCAGCAGTTACTCGTCGGAGCCCGGCACCTACGAGCAGTACTTC.

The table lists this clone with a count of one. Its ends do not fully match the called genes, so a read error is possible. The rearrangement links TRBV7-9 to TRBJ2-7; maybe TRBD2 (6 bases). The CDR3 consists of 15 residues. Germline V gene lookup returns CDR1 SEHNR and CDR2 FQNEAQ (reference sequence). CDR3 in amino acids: CSSSFSGRSSYEQYF. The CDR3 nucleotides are TGTTCCAGCAGCTTCAGCGGGCGTAGCTCCTACGAGCAGTACTTC.

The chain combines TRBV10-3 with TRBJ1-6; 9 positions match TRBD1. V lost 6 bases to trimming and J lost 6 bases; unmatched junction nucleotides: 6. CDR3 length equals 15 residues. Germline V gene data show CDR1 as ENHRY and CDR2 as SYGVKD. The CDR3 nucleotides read TGTGCCATCAGGCCGGGACAGGGCAGTAATTCACCCCTCCACTTT. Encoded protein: CAIRPGQGSNSPLHF.

For the CDR3, the DNA is TGTGCCAGCAGCAGCGGGACTAGCGGGAGGGCAGATACGCAGTATTTT. Protein sequence: CASSSGTSGRADTQYF. V and J are TRBV5-8 and TRBJ2-3, with TRBD2 identical over 16 bases. The CDR3 is made up of 16 amino acids. Trimming removed 4 bases from V and 4 bases from J; junction bases left unmatched: 3. Germline lookup yields CDR1 SGHTS and CDR2 YDEGEE.

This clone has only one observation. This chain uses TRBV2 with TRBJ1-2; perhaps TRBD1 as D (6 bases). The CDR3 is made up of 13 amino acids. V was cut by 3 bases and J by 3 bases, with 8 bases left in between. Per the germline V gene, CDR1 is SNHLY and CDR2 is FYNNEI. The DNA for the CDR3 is TGTGCCAGCAGTGAGGACAGCCACTATGGCTACACCTTC. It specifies CASSEDSHYGYTF.

CDR3 in amino acids: CAISESGGARVQYF. In nucleotides, the CDR3 is TGTGCCATCAGTGAGTCGGGAGGAGCTCGAGTGCAGTACTTC. The rearrangement joins TRBV10-3 to TRBJ2-7, with D tentatively TRBD2 (6 bases). Trimming shortened V by 0 bases and J by 9 bases, and 15 bases separated the two germline ends. CDR1 and CDR2 (germline): ENHRY, SYGVKD. The CDR3 spans 14 residues.

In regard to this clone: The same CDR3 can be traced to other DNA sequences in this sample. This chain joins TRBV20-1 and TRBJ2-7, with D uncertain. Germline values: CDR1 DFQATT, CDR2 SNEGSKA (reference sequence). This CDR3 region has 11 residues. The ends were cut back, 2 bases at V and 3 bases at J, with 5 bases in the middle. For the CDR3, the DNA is TGCAGTGCTAGACCAGGCTACGAGCAGTACTTC. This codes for CSARPGYEQYF.

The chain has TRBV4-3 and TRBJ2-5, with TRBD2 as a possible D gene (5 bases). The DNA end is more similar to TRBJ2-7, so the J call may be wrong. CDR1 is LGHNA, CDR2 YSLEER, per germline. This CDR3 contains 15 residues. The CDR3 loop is CASSPGSAGNYEQYF. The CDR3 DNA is TGCGCCAGCAGCCCCGGTTCTGCGGGTAACTACGAGCAGTACTTC.

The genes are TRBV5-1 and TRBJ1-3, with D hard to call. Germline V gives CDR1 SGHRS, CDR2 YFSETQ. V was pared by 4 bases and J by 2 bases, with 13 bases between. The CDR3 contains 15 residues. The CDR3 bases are TGCGCCAGCAGCCCGGGAGAAGTCCCTGGAAACACCATATATTTT. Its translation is CASSPGEVPGNTIYF.

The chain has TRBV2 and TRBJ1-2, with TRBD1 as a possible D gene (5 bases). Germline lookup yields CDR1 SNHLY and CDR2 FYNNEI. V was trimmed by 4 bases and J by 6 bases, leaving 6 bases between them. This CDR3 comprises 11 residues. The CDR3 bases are TGTGCCAGCAGTGTGGACAATGGCTACACCTTC. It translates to CASSVDNGYTF.

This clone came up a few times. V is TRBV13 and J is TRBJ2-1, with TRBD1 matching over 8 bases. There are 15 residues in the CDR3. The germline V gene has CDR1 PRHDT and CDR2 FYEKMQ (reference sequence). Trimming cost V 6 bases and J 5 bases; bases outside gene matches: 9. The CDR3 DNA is TGTGCCAGCAGGACGACAGGGGTGCAGGACAATGAGCAGTTCTTC. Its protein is CASRTTGVQDNEQFF.

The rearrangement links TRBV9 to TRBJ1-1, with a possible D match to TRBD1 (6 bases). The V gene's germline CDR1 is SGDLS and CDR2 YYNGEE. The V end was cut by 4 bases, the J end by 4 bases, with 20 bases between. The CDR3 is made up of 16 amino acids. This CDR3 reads CASSLVRGKWGTEAFF. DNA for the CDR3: TGTGCCAGCAGCCTTGTAAGGGGGAAATGGGGCACTGAAGCTTTCTTT.

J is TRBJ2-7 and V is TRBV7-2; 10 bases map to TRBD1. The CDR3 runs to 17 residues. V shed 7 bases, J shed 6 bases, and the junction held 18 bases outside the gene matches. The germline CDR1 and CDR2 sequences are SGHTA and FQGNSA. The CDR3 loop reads CASTLGASGTGVGEQYF. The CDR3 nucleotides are TGTGCCAGCACCCTAGGGGCCTCCGGGACAGGGGTAGGCGAGCAGTACTTC.